These 8 T cell receptor beta chains came from one sample sequenced in a study. TCRdb re-derived calls from the reads in MiXCR, one entry per CDR3 protein. This table holds 15,000 or so distinct CDR3 sequences, around 32% found once. The material sequenced was blood. All receptors derive from a human donor.

This clonotype is classed as medium-sized. This rearrangement joins TRBV6-2 or TRBV6-3 to TRBJ1-2; possibly TRBD1 for D (5 bases). CDR1 is MNHEY, CDR2 SVGEGT, per germline. The CDR3 is 15 amino acids. V was pared by 5 bases and J by 4 bases, with 17 bases between. CDR3: CASSNGADRLYGYTF. DNA for the CDR3: TGTGCCAGCAGTAATGGAGCCGACAGACTCTATGGCTACACCTTC.

The rearrangement links TRBV20-1 to TRBJ1-2; no firm D call. Germline V gene sequence: CDR1 DFQATT, CDR2 SNEGSKA (reference sequence). Deletions cut 3 bases from V and 8 bases from J, with 7 bases between. The length of the CDR3 is 10 residues. In nucleotides, the CDR3 is TGCAGTGCTAGTTCTGCAGGCTACACCTTC. It is translated as CSASSAGYTF.

By proportion, this clonotype is medium-sized. The V gene is TRBV4-3, the J gene TRBJ2-1, with D tentatively TRBD1 or TRBD2 (5 bases each). This CDR3 is 13 amino acids long. The germline gives CDR1 LGHNA, CDR2 YSLEER. With 0 bases removed from V and 8 bases from J, the gap between germline ends came to 8 bases. Here the CDR3 reads CASSQDMGDEQFF. The CDR3 bases are TGCGCCAGCAGCCAAGATATGGGGGATGAGCAGTTCTTC.

Within the sample, this clonotype is medium-sized. The V and J genes are TRBV20-1 and TRBJ2-1; 13 bases match TRBD2. Looked up from germline, CDR1 is DFQATT and CDR2 is SNEGSKA (reference sequence). The CDR3 covers 16 residues. V shed 3 bases, J shed 9 bases, and the junction held 11 bases outside the gene matches. The CDR3 reads CSARNPGLAGFTEQFF. For the CDR3, the DNA is TGCAGTGCTAGGAATCCGGGACTAGCGGGATTCACTGAGCAGTTCTTC.

This rearrangement joins TRBV20-1 to TRBJ2-7; D may correspond to TRBD1 or TRBD2 (5 bases each). The germline V gene has CDR1 DFQATT and CDR2 SNEGSKA (reference sequence). Trimming removed 2 bases from V and 7 bases from J, with 15 bases in between. CDR3 length: 13 residues. CDR3 in DNA: TGCAGTGCTAGACCGTCAGGGACCGGGGAGCAGTACTTC. As protein: CSARPSGTGEQYF.

This clonotype appeared many times. This chain connects TRBV4-3 to TRBJ2-7; 10 nucleotides agree with TRBD2. The germline V gene encodes CDR1 LGHNA and CDR2 YSLEER. With V trimmed by 2 bases and J by 0 bases, 4 bases remained unmatched. The CDR3 contains 16 residues. DNA for the CDR3: TGCGCCAGCAGCCAATACCCTAGCGGGAGCTCCTACGAGCAGTACTTC. Its protein product is CASSQYPSGSSYEQYF.

This clonotype was seen at least ten times. V gene TRBV4-2 combines with J gene TRBJ2-1; no reliable D call. Deletions cut 0 bases from V and 0 bases from J, with 12 bases between. The germline V gene has CDR1 LGHNA and CDR2 YNFKEQ. This CDR3 spans 17 amino acids. CDR3 region: CASSQDPGWGSYNEQFF. The CDR3 DNA reads as TGTGCCAGCAGCCAAGATCCGGGCTGGGGCTCCTACAATGAGCAGTTCTTC.

Note on this clonotype: A much larger clonotype is one base distant, so this may be a read error. This rearrangement joins TRBV18 to TRBJ2-2, with D possibly being TRBD2 (5 bases). Germline CDR1 reads KGHSH; CDR2 reads LQKENI. The CDR3 has 17 amino acids. This chain's CDR3 is CTSSSRPVRGNTGELFF. CDR3 DNA sequence: TGTACCAGCTCCTCACGGCCGGTACGGGGGAACACCGGGGAGCTGTTTTTT.